This TCR beta chain was identified during a study of shared clonotypes between healthy human individuals. Whole-study context: There were three CD4 naive, three CD4 memory, two CD8 naive and one CD8 memory plates per donor.

With regard to this clone: The antigen is not known.

Sequenced by immunoSEQ multiplex PCR; TCRdb stores in-frame clones only, minus some. The sample gives approximately 1.4 million clones, nearly 99% of which show up once; approximately 0.44% is in the top ten. Broader study findings: Generation probability values for non-shared clonotypes were lower than those for clonotypes shared by all four donors.

The specimen sequenced was naive CD4+ T cells sorted from blood. The sample's subset: CD45RA+ positively selected. The sequence was collected from a man aged 25 to 40 in good health.

This CDR3 is CASSLKYRSGLETQYF. In DNA, the CDR3 is TGTGCCAGCAGCTTGAAGTATCGCAGCGGGCTGGAGACCCAGTACTTC. The V and J genes are TRBV11-1 and TRBJ2-5; D is possibly TRBD2 (6 bases). V gave up 3 bases and J gave up 5 bases, with 19 bases separating them. The CDR3 runs to 16 residues. CDR1 is SGHAT, CDR2 FQDESV, per germline (reference sequence).